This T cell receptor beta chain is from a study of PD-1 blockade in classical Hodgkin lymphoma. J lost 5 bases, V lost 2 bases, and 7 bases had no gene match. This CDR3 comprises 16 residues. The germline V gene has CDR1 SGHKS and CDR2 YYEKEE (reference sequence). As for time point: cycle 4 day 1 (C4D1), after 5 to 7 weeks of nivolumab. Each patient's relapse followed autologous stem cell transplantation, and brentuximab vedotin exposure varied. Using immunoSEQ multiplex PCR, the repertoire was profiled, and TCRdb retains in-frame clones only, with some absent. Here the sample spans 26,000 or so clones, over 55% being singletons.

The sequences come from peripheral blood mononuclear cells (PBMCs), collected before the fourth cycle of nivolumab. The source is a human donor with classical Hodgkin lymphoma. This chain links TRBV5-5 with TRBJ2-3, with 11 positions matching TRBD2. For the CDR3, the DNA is TGTGCCAGCAGCTTTACTAGCGGGAGTGGTATAGATACGCAGTATTTT. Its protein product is CASSFTSGSGIDTQYF.